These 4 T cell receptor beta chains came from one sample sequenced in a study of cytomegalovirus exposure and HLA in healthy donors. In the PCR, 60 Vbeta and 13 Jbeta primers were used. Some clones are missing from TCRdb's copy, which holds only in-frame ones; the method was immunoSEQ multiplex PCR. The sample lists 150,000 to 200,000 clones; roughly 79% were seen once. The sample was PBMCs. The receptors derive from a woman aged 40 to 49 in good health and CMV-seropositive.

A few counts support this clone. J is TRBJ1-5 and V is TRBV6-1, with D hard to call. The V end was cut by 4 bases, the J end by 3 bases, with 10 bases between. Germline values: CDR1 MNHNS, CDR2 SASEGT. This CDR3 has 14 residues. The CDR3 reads CASSGRVTNQPQHF. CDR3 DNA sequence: TGTGCCAGCAGTGGCCGGGTCACCAATCAGCCCCAGCATTTT.

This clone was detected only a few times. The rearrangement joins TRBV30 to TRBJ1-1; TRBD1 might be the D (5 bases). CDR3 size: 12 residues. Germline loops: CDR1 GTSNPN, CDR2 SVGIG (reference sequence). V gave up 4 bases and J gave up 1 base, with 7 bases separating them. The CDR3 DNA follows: TGTGCCTGGACCGGGGGGAACACTGAAGCTTTCTTT. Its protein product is CAWTGGNTEAFF.

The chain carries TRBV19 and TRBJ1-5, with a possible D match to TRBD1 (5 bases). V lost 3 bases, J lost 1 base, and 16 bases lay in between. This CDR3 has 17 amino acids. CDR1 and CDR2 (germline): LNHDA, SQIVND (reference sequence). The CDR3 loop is CASSMRGDYMSNQPQHF. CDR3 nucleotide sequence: TGTGCCAGTAGTATGCGGGGGGATTATATGAGCAATCAGCCCCAGCATTTT.

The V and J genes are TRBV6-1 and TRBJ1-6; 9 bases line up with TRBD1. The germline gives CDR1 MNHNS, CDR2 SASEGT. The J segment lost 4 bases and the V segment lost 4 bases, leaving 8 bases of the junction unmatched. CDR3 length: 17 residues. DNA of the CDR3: TGTGCCAGCAGTGTCCGGGACAGGGCTTCTTATAATTCACCCCTCCACTTT. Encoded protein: CASSVRDRASYNSPLHF.